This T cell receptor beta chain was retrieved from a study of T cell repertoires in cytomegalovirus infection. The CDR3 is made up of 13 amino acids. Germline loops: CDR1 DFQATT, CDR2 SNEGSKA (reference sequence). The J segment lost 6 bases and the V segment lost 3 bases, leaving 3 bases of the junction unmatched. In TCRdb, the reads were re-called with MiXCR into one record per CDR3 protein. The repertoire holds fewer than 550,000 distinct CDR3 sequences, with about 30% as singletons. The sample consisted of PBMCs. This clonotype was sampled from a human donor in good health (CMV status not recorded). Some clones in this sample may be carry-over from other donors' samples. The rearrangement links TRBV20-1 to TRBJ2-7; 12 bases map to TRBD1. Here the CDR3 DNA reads TGCAGTGCTAGGGGACAGGGGGCTCTCGAGCAGTACTTC. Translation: CSARGQGALEQYF.